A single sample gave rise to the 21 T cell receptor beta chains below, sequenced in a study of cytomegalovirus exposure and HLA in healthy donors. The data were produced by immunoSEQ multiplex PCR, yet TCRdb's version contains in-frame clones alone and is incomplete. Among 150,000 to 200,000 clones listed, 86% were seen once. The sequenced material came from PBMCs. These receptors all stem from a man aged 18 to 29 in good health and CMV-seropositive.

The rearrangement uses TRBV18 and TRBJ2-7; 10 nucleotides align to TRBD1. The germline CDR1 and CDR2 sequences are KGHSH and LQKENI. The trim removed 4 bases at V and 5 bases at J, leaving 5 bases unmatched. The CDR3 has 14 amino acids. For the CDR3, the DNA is TGTGCCAGCTCACAGAGGGACAGGGGAGACGAGCAGTACTTC. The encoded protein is CASSQRDRGDEQYF.

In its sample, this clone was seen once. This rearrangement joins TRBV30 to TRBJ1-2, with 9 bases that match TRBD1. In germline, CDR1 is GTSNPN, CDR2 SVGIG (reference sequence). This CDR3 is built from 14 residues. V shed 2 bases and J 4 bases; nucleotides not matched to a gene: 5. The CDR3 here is CAWSPRDRVYGYTF. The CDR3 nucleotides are TGTGCCTGGAGTCCCCGGGACAGGGTCTATGGCTACACCTTC. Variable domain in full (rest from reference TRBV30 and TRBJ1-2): SQTIHQWPATLVQPVGSPLSLECTVEGTSNPNLYWYRQAAGRGLQLLFYSVGIGQISSEVPQNLSASRPQDRQFILSSKKLLLSDSGFYLCAWSPRDRVYGYTFGSGTRLTVV.

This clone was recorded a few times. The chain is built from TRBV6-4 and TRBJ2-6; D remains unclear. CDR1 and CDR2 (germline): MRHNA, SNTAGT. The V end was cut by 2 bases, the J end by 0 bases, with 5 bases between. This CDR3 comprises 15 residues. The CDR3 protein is CASSDSLSGANVLTF. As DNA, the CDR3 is TGTGCCAGCAGTGACAGCCTCTCTGGGGCCAACGTCCTGACTTTC.

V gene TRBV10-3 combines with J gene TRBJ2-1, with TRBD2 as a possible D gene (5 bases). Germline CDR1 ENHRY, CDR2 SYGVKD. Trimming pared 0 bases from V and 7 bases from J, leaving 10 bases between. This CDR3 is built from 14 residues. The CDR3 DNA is TGTGCCATCAGTGAGTCACTAGGTAATAATGAGCAGTTCTTC. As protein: CAISESLGNNEQFF.

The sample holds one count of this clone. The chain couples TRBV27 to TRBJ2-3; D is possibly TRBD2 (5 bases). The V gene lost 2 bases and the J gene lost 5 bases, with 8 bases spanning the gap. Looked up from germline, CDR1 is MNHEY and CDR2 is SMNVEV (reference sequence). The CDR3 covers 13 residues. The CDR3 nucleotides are TGTGCCAGCAGTTTAGAGAGGGAAGATACGCAGTATTTT. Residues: CASSLEREDTQYF.

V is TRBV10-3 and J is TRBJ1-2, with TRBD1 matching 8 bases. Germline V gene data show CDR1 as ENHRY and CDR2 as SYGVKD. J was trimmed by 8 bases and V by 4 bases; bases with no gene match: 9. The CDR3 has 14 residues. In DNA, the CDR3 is TGTGCCATCAGTGCCGGGCAGGGGGCTCGCGGCTACACCTTC. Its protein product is CAISAGQGARGYTF.

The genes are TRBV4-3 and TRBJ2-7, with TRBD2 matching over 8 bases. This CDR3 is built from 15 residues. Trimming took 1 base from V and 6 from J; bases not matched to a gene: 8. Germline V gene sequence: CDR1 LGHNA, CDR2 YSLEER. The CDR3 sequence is CASSQGGGRTGEQYF. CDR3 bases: TGCGCCAGCAGCCAAGGTGGCGGGAGGACTGGCGAGCAGTACTTC.

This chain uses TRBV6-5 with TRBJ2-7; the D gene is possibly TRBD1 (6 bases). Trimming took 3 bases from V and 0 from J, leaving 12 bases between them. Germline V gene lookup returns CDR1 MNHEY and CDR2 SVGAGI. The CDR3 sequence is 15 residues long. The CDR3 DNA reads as TGTGCCAGCAGTTATCGCCAGGGGAGCTCCTACGAGCAGTACTTC. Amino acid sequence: CASSYRQGSSYEQYF.

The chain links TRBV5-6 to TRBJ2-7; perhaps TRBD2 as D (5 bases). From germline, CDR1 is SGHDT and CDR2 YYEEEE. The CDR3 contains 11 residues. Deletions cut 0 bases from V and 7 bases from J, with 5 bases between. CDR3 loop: CASSLGGEQYF. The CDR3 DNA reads TGTGCCAGCAGCTTGGGAGGGGAGCAGTACTTC.

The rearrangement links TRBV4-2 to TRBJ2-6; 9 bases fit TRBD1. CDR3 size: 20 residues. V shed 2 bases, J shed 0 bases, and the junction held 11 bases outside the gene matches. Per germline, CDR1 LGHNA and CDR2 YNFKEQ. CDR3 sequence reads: CASSQFAPGQGDSGANVLTF. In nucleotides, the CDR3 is TGTGCCAGCAGCCAATTTGCCCCGGGACAGGGAGACTCTGGGGCCAACGTCCTGACTTTC.

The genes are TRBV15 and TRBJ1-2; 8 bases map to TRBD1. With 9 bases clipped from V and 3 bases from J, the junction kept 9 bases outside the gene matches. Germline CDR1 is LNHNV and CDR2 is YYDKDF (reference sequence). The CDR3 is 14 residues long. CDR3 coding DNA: TGTGCCACTGGGCAGGGGGCTGAGTACTATGGCTACACCTTC. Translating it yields CATGQGAEYYGYTF. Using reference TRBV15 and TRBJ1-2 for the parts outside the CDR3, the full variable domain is DAMVIQNPRYQVTQFGKPVTLSCSQTLNHNVMYWYQQKSSQAPKLLFHYYDKDFNNEADTPDNFQSRRPNTSFCFLDIRSPGLGDTAMYLCATGQGAEYYGYTFGSGTRLTVV.

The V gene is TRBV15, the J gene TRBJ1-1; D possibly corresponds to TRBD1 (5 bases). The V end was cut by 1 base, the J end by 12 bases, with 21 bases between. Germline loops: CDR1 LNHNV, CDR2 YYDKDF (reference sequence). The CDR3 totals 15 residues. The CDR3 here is CATSRGGIGDHSPFF. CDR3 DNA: TGTGCCACCAGCAGAGGCGGGATCGGGGACCACTCCCCTTTCTTT.

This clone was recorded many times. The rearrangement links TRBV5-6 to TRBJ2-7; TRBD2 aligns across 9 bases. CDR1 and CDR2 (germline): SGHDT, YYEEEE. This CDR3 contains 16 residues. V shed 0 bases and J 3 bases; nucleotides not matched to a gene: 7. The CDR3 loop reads CASSLEHSGRNYEQYF. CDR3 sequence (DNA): TGTGCCAGCAGCTTGGAACATAGCGGGAGAAACTACGAGCAGTACTTC.

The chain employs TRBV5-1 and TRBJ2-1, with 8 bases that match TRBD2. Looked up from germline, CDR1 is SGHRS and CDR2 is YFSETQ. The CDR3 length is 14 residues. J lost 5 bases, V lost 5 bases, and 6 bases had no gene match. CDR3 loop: CASRVLAEDNEQFF. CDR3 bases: TGCGCCAGCAGGGTACTAGCGGAAGACAATGAGCAGTTCTTC.

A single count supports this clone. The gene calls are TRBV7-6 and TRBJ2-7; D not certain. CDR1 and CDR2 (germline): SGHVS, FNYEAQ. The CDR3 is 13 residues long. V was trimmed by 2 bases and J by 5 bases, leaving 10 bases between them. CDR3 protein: CASSLNPMNEQYF. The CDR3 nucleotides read TGTGCCAGCAGCTTAAACCCTATGAACGAGCAGTACTTC.

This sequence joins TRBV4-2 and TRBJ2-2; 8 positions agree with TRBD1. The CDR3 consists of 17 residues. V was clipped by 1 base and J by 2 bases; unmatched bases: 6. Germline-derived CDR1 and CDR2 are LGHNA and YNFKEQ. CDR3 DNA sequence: TGTGCCAGCAGCCAAGTTCAGGGGGCTACTAACACCGGGGAGCTGTTTTTT. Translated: CASSQVQGATNTGELFF.

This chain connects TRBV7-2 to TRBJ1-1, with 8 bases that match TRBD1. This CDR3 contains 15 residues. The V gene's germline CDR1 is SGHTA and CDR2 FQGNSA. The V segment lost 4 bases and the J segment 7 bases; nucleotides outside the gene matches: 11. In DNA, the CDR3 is TGTGCCAGCAGCTCCTCCGGGACAGGAGACTTTGAAGCTTTCTTT. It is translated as CASSSSGTGDFEAFF.

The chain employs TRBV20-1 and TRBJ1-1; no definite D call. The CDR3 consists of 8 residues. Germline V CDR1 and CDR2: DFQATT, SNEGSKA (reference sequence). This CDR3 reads CTIEEAFF. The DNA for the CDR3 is TGCACCATAGAGGAGGCTTTCTTT.

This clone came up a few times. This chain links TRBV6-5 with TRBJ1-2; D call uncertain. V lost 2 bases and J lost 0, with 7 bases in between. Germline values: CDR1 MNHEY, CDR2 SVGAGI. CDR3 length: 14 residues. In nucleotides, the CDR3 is TGTGCCAGCAGTTACCACAATACTAACTATGGCTACACCTTC. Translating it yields CASSYHNTNYGYTF.

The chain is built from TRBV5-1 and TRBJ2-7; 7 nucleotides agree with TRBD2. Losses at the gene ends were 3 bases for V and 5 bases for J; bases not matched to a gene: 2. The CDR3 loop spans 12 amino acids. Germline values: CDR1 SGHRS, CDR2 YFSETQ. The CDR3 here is CASSWGGDEQYF. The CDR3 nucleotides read TGCGCCAGCAGCTGGGGAGGGGACGAGCAGTACTTC.

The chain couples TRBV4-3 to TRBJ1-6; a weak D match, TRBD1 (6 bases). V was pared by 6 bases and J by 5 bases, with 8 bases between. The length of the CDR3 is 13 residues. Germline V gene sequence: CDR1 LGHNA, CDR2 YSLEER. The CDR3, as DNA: TGCGCCAGCAGGGACAGCAATAATTCACCCCTCCACTTT. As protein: CASRDSNNSPLHF.